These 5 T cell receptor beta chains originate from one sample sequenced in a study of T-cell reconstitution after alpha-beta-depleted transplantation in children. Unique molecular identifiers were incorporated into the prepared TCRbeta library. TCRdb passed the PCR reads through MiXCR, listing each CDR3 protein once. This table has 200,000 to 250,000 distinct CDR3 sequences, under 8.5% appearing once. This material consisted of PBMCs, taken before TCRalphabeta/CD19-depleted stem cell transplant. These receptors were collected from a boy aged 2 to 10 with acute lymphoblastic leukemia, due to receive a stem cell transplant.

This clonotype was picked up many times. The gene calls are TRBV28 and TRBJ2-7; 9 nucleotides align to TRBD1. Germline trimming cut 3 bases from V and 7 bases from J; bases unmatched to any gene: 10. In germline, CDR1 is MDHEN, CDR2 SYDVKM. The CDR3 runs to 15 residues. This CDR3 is CASSFSTGGRGEQYF. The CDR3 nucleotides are TGTGCCAGCAGTTTCTCGACAGGGGGGAGAGGTGAGCAGTACTTC.

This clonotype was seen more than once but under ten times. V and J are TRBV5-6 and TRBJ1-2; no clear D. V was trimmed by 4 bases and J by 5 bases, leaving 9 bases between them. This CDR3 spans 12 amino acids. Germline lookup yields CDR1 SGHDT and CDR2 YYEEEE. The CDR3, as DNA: TGTGCCAGCAGCGAGGACCGTTATGGCTACACCTTC. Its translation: CASSEDRYGYTF.

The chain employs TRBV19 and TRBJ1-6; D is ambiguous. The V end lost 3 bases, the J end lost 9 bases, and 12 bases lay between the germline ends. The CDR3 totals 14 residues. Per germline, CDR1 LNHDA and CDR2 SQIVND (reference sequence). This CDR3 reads CASSIGPRGSPLHF. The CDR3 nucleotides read TGTGCCAGTAGTATCGGTCCGCGGGGTTCACCCCTCCACTTT.

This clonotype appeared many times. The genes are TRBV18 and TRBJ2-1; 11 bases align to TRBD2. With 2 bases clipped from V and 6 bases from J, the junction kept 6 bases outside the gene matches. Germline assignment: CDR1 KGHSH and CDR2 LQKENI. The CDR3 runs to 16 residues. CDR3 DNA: TGTGCCAGCTCACCAGCTCTAGCGGGAGGCCGCAATGAGCAGTTCTTC. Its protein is CASSPALAGGRNEQFF.

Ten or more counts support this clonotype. CDR3 amino acids: CASSYSGGSGELFF. Here the CDR3 DNA reads TGTGCCAGCAGTTACTCGGGGGGCAGCGGGGAGCTGTTTTTT. The chain employs TRBV6-5 and TRBJ2-2; D could derive from TRBD1 or TRBD2 (6 bases each). The CDR3 spans 14 residues. Trimming cost V 0 bases and J 7 bases, with 9 bases left between them. Per the germline V gene, CDR1 is MNHEY and CDR2 is SVGAGI.